This T cell receptor beta chain emerged from a study of early T cells in non-severe SARS-CoV-2 infection. Findings and limits, study-wide: Lookups in VDJdb leaned toward anti-spike CD8 responses and missed private and CD4 specificities.

Each CDR3 protein is one row after TCRdb ran MiXCR on the 5' RACE reads. The top ten hold 5.4% of the sample, which has about 46,000 distinct CDR3 sequences, over 5% seen once. V gave up 7 bases and J gave up 8 bases, with 14 bases separating them. Germline V gene lookup returns CDR1 SQVTM and CDR2 ANQGSEA. CDR3 size: 11 residues. In this sample, this clonotype turned up many times. Its antigen is currently unknown. This specimen consisted of whole blood, obtained at baseline. This clonotype originated in an adult who was a healthcare worker with PCR-confirmed SARS-CoV-2 infection or an uninfected control (not recorded which). The genes are TRBV29-1 and TRBJ1-1; unclear D gene. CDR3 loop: CSASRTREAFF. The CDR3 DNA follows: TGCAGCGCTTCGAGGACCCGAGAAGCTTTCTTT.